This T cell receptor (beta chain) was obtained from a study of blood T cell repertoires in COVID-19. Across the whole study: Acute and convalescent COVID-19 samples came from the United States, Italy and Spain. The analysed material was cDNA or gDNA that came from T cells, B-cell-depleted T cells, or PBMCs.

Looked up from germline, CDR1 is SGHTA and CDR2 is FQGNSA. The CDR3 runs to 16 residues. Trimming removed 2 bases from V and 6 bases from J, with 19 bases in between. Using immunoSEQ multiplex PCR, the repertoire was profiled, and TCRdb retains in-frame clones only, with some absent. Seen here are 190,000 or so clones, around four fifths observed once, and the top ten hold 2.8%. The sequence derives from a woman of 80 years or more with active or convalescent COVID-19. Material for sequencing was peripheral blood. This rearrangement joins TRBV7-2 to TRBJ1-1, with D perhaps TRBD1 (5 bases). CDR3 DNA: TGTGCCAGCAGCTTAAGCGTAGGGGCCGCTCTCTCTGAAGCTTTCTTT. As protein: CASSLSVGAALSEAFF. Together with reference TRBV7-2 and TRBJ1-1, the CDR3 gives the full variable domain: GAGVSQSPSNKVTEKGKDVELRCDPISGHTALYWYRQSLGQGLEFLIYFQGNSAPDKSGLPSDRFSAERTGGSVSTLTIQRTQQEDSAVYLCASSLSVGAALSEAFFGQGTRLTVV.